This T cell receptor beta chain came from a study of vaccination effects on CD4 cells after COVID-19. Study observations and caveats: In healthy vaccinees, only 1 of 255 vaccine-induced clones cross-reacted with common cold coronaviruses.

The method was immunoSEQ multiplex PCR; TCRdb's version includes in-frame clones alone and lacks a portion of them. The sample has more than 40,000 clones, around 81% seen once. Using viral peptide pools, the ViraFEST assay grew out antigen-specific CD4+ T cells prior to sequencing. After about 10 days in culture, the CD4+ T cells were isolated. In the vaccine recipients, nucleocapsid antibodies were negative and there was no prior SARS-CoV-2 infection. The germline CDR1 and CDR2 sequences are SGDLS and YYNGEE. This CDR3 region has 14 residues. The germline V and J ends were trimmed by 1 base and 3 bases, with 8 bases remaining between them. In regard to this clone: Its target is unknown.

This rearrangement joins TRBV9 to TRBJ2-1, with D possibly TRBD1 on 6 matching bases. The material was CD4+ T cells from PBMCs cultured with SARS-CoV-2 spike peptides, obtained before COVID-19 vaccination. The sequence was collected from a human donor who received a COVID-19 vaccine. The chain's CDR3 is CASSVQGGYNEQFF. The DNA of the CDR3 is TGTGCCAGCAGCGTACAAGGGGGCTACAATGAGCAGTTCTTC.